The 20 T cell receptor beta chains below all came from one sample that was sequenced in a study of glioma-infiltrating T cells after dendritic cell vaccination. Sequenced by immunoSEQ multiplex PCR; TCRdb stores in-frame clones only, minus some. The repertoire includes around 100,000 clones, about four fifths of them detected once, and about 12% sits in the top ten. Sequences were derived from blood, sampled before dendritic cell vaccination. The receptor set was obtained from a human donor with glioblastoma.

This chain's CDR3 is CASSSDRDRGETQYF. The DNA for the CDR3 is TGTGCCAGCAGCTCAGACCGGGACAGGGGAGAGACCCAGTACTTC. This rearrangement joins TRBV5-4 to TRBJ2-5; 10 nucleotides agree with TRBD1. Germline values: CDR1 SGHNT, CDR2 YYREEE (reference sequence). CDR3 length: 15 residues. Trimming took 3 bases from V and 4 from J; bases not matched to a gene: 6.

J is TRBJ2-3 and V is TRBV9; TRBD2 aligns across 12 bases. The length of the CDR3 is 16 residues. Germline CDR1 reads SGDLS; CDR2 reads YYNGEE. The trim removed 3 bases at V and 1 base at J, leaving 3 bases unmatched. The CDR3 region has the DNA TGTGCCAGCAGCGGGACTAGCGGGGCCGGCACAGATACGCAGTATTTT. It is translated as CASSGTSGAGTDTQYF.

V gene TRBV6-5 combines with J gene TRBJ1-4; 9 nucleotides align to TRBD1. The germline V gene encodes CDR1 MNHEY and CDR2 SVGAGI. The ends lost 6 bases at V and 5 bases at J; junction bases unmatched: 4. CDR3 length equals 14 residues. CDR3 protein: CASRPDRGNEKLFF. CDR3 coding DNA: TGTGCCAGCAGACCCGACAGGGGGAATGAAAAACTGTTTTTT.

This clone is a singleton in its sample. At one of its ends the junction is not consistent with the germline gene, which may arise from a read error. The chain joins TRBV7-7 to TRBJ2-1; 12 bases are shared with TRBD2. The CDR3 consists of 15 residues. The germline CDR1 and CDR2 sequences are SSHAT and FNYEAQ (reference sequence). CDR3 nucleotide sequence: TGTGCTAGCAGCTTACTAGCGGGGGGATACAATGAGCAGTTCTTC. Translation gives CASSLLAGGYNEQFF.

The chain recombines TRBV28 with TRBJ1-2, with a weak D call TRBD1 (5 bases). Trimming left V 5 bases short and J 3 bases short, with 19 bases between. CDR3 size: 16 residues. Germline CDR1 is MDHEN and CDR2 is SYDVKM. CDR3 residues: CASSDSSAGRDYGYTF. CDR3 bases: TGTGCCAGCAGTGACAGCTCGGCGGGGAGGGACTATGGCTACACCTTC.

The chain carries TRBV15 and TRBJ1-2; D call uncertain. The CDR3 covers 14 residues. The V and J ends lost 0 bases and 8 bases respectively, with 13 bases between them. In germline, CDR1 is LNHNV, CDR2 YYDKDF (reference sequence). The CDR3 DNA follows: TGTGCCACCAGCAGAGAGGCGGCTGGGAGAGGCTACACCTTC. Translating gives CATSREAAGRGYTF.

The chain uses TRBV11-3 and TRBJ2-6, with D possibly matching TRBD1 (5 bases). Per the germline V gene, CDR1 is SGHNT and CDR2 is YENEEA. This CDR3 comprises 17 residues. The germline V and J ends were trimmed by 5 bases and 0 bases, with 14 bases remaining between them. CDR3 amino acids: CASSPLPGRSGANVLTF. DNA for the CDR3: TGTGCCAGCAGCCCCCTTCCAGGGCGCTCTGGGGCCAACGTCCTGACTTTC.

The V call is TRBV29-1, the J call TRBJ1-1, with 12 bases lining up with TRBD1. CDR1 and CDR2 (germline): SQVTM, ANQGSEA. J gave up 3 bases and V 6 bases, and 8 bases lay outside the gene matches. CDR3 length equals 15 residues. CDR3 amino acids: CSVDSGQGADTEAFF. The CDR3 bases are TGCAGCGTAGACTCGGGACAGGGGGCAGACACTGAAGCTTTCTTT.

This chain links TRBV19 with TRBJ1-2; 9 bases match TRBD1. CDR3 size: 14 residues. Per the germline V gene, CDR1 is LNHDA and CDR2 is SQIVND (reference sequence). V lost 5 bases and J lost 7; bases outside the gene matches: 8. The CDR3 region has the DNA TGTGCCAGTAGTCCCACGGGACAGGGCTCTGGCTACACCTTC. Its translation: CASSPTGQGSGYTF.

The genes are TRBV19 and TRBJ1-2; weak D call: TRBD1 (6 bases). The V end was cut by 8 bases, the J end by 3 bases, with 16 bases between. Germline loops: CDR1 LNHDA, CDR2 SQIVND (reference sequence). The CDR3 is 14 residues long. The CDR3 bases are TGTGCCAGTGCCGAAGGGGGTCTTGACTATGGCTACACCTTC. Translation gives CASAEGGLDYGYTF.

The J gene is TRBJ2-7, the V gene TRBV7-3, with TRBD1 matching over 9 bases. The germline gives CDR1 SGHTA, CDR2 FQGTGA. The CDR3 is made up of 15 amino acids. The trim removed 4 bases at V and 6 bases at J, leaving 10 bases unmatched. CDR3 residues: CASSYNVGQGSEQYF. The DNA for the CDR3 is TGTGCCAGCAGCTATAATGTGGGACAGGGCTCCGAGCAGTACTTC.

J is TRBJ2-5 and V is TRBV4-2; maybe TRBD2 (5 bases). The CDR3 sequence is 15 residues long. Trimming cost V 3 bases and J 2 bases, with 13 bases left between them. Germline CDR1 is LGHNA and CDR2 is YNFKEQ. CDR3 residues: CASSHFPGSQETQYF. The CDR3 coding sequence is TGTGCCAGCAGCCATTTCCCGGGATCACAAGAGACCCAGTACTTC.

The gene calls are TRBV7-8 and TRBJ1-2; tentative D call: TRBD1 (5 bases). The germline gives CDR1 SGHVS, CDR2 FQNEAQ. V was pared by 1 base and J by 1 base, with 13 bases between. The CDR3 runs to 16 residues. CDR3 region: CASSLGTQRFNYGYTF. The CDR3 DNA follows: TGTGCCAGCAGCTTAGGGACACAGCGTTTTAACTATGGCTACACCTTC.

This chain connects TRBV4-2 to TRBJ1-5, with 8 positions matching TRBD1. Germline CDR1 and CDR2: LGHNA and YNFKEQ. V lost 0 bases and J lost 6; bases outside the gene matches: 7. The length of the CDR3 is 16 residues. The CDR3 bases are TGTGCCAGCAGCCAAGAAGCAGGGGGCGAGGGTCAGCCCCAGCATTTT. Translation gives CASSQEAGGEGQPQHF.

This sequence joins TRBV18 and TRBJ2-7, with D uncertain. Between the trimmed V and J ends, which lost 6 bases and 5 bases, there was a span of 20 bases. Per the germline V gene, CDR1 is KGHSH and CDR2 is LQKENI. CDR3 length equals 15 residues. CDR3 in amino acids: CASSETVYSFHEQYF. DNA of the CDR3: TGTGCCAGCTCCGAAACAGTTTACTCGTTCCACGAGCAGTACTTC.

Only a few counts were recorded for this clone. V usage is TRBV4-1 and J usage is TRBJ2-5; perhaps TRBD2 as D (5 bases). The CDR3 totals 16 residues. The V end lost 4 bases, the J end lost 1 base, and 16 bases lay between the germline ends. Germline assignment: CDR1 MGHRA and CDR2 YSYEKL. CDR3 protein: CASSPLGLRGQETQYF. The CDR3 DNA sequence: TGCGCCAGCAGCCCTTTGGGCCTCCGGGGCCAAGAGACCCAGTACTTC.

This chain joins TRBV7-2 and TRBJ2-5; unclear D gene. V dropped 1 base and J dropped 1 base, with 7 bases sitting between them. Looked up from germline, CDR1 is SGHTA and CDR2 is FQGNSA. The CDR3 sequence is 14 residues long. CDR3 protein: CASSLVYLQETQYF. The CDR3 DNA is TGTGCCAGCAGCTTAGTCTATCTCCAAGAGACCCAGTACTTC.

This chain connects TRBV6-1 to TRBJ2-6, with D unclear. The CDR3 consists of 14 residues. Germline V gives CDR1 MNHNS, CDR2 SASEGT. Trimming took off 7 bases at V and 3 bases at J, with 10 bases between the two ends. CDR3 region: CASKSQIGANVLTF. The CDR3 DNA sequence: TGTGCCAGCAAATCCCAGATTGGGGCCAACGTCCTGACTTTC.

The chain carries TRBV19 and TRBJ1-1; a possible D gene is TRBD1 (6 bases). The germline CDR1 and CDR2 sequences are LNHDA and SQIVND (reference sequence). Trimming took 7 bases from V and 2 from J, leaving 11 bases between them. CDR3 length: 13 residues. The CDR3 loop is CASMGGGNTEAFF. In DNA form, the CDR3 reads TGTGCCAGTATGGGAGGGGGAAACACTGAAGCTTTCTTT.

This chain links TRBV9 with TRBJ1-1, with D possibly being TRBD1 (5 bases). The CDR3 extends over 16 amino acids. Germline V lookup: CDR1 SGDLS, CDR2 YYNGEE. V was shortened by 4 bases and J by 1 base, with 17 bases between the two germline ends. CDR3 DNA: TGTGCCAGCAGCCAAAAAAACGGACAAGCGAACACTGAAGCTTTCTTT. Translation: CASSQKNGQANTEAFF.